Given below is one T cell receptor beta chain in context. The sample holds other DNA sequences that translate to the same CDR3. Using immunoSEQ multiplex PCR, the repertoire was profiled, and TCRdb retains in-frame clones only, with some absent. Of about 150,000 clones in the sample, roughly 88% were seen once. This sample is drawn from a study of T cell responses to AZD1222 COVID-19 vaccine. This CDR3 is 14 amino acids long. Trimming left V 2 bases short and J 4 bases short, with 8 bases between. CDR1 is KGHDR, CDR2 SFDVKD, per germline. The material sequenced was peripheral blood, taken 28 days after the second AZD1222 dose. This clonotype was obtained from an adult who received the AZD1222 COVID-19 vaccine. V and J are TRBV24-1 and TRBJ1-3; D not certain. CDR3 nucleotides: TGTGCCACCAGTGATTCGGGGTCCGGAAACACCATATATTTT. Translating it yields CATSDSGSGNTIYF.